A selection of T cell receptor beta chains follows, all from one sample in a study of blood T cell repertoires in COVID-19. Some clones are missing from TCRdb's copy, which holds only in-frame ones; the method was immunoSEQ multiplex PCR. The sample includes 250,000 to 300,000 clones, about 70% of them seen just once. The sequenced sample consisted of peripheral blood. Source of these receptors: a woman of 80 years or more with acute or convalescent COVID-19. CDR3s include the opening cysteine and the closing phenylalanine or tryptophan. Fields, in order: D gene, V gene, clone size, J gene, CDR3 protein, CDR3 DNA. A D gene is named only where the DNA matches it firmly. Clone size appears in some rows only: once, few, many, or a class for an expanded clone.

>TRBD1|TRBV7-7|large|TRBJ2-7
CASSYGQGDTYEQYF
TGTGCCAGCAGCTATGGACAGGGGGATACCTACGAGCAGTACTTC
>.|TRBV6-6|.|TRBJ2-6
CASSNEQGSGANVLTF
TGTGCCAGCAGTAACGAACAGGGTTCTGGGGCCAACGTCCTGACTTTC
>TRBD1|TRBV11-2|.|TRBJ2-7
CASSLTTGTGVLSYEQYF
TGTGCCAGCAGCTTAACGACCGGGACAGGGGTCCTCTCCTACGAGCAGTACTTC
>.|TRBV5-1|few|TRBJ1-6
CASSPTGLLPSSPLHF
TGCGCCAGCAGCCCTACAGGTCTCCTACCGAGTTCACCCCTCCACTTT
>.|TRBV6-1|.|TRBJ1-6
CASSEVQSNSPLHF
TGTGCCAGCAGTGAAGTTCAGTCTAATTCACCCCTCCACTTT
>TRBD2|TRBV5-4|.|TRBJ2-1
CASSFQAGGSYNEQFF
TGTGCCAGCAGCTTTCAGGCGGGAGGATCCTACAATGAGCAGTTCTTC
>TRBD2|TRBV18|few|TRBJ2-1
CASSPLAGEGEQFF
TGTGCCAGCTCTCCTCTAGCGGGAGAAGGCGAGCAGTTCTTC
>.|TRBV6-5|few|TRBJ1-1
CASTPFWGLNTEAFF
TGTGCCAGCACCCCCTTCTGGGGCCTGAACACTGAAGCTTTCTTT
>.|TRBV5-1|.|TRBJ1-3
CASSLERFGNTIYF
TGCGCCAGCAGCTTGGAACGGTTTGGAAACACCATATATTTT
>TRBD1|TRBV5-5|once|TRBJ2-5
CASSLGQGRVLSGETQYF
TGTGCCAGCAGCTTGGGACAGGGAAGGGTTCTTTCTGGGGAGACCCAGTACTTC
>TRBD2|TRBV7-9|once|TRBJ2-1
CASSPPPRTSGDYNEQFF
TGTGCCAGCAGCCCGCCCCCGAGGACTAGCGGGGACTACAATGAGCAGTTCTTC
>.|TRBV2|few|TRBJ2-1
CASRSMVGREQFF
TGTGCCAGCAGATCAATGGTGGGGAGGGAGCAGTTCTTC
>TRBD1|TRBV5-5|.|TRBJ1-1
CASSPGGGYTEAFF
TGTGCCAGCAGCCCAGGGGGCGGGTACACTGAAGCTTTCTTT
>.|TRBV5-1|.|TRBJ2-5
CASSLGARGSETQYF
TGCGCCAGCAGCTTGGGAGCGCGAGGTTCGGAGACCCAGTACTTC
>TRBD1|TRBV5-4|.|TRBJ1-2
CASSLQQGLVYGYTF
TGTGCCAGCAGCTTACAACAGGGGCTCGTCTATGGCTACACCTTC
>TRBD2|TRBV19|once|TRBJ2-2
CASIGLGTGELFF
TGTGCCAGTATTGGACTAGGCACCGGGGAGCTGTTTTTT
>TRBD2|TRBV3-1/TRBV3-2|.|TRBJ2-3
CASSQGRTSGGMDTQYF
TGTGCCAGCAGCCAAGGTAGGACTAGCGGGGGGATGGATACGCAGTATTTT
>TRBD2|TRBV18|.|TRBJ2-3
CASSPGLASTDTQYF
TGTGCCAGCTCACCCGGACTAGCGAGCACAGATACGCAGTATTTT
>TRBD1|TRBV28|.|TRBJ1-1
CASSLRTGEAFF
TGTGCCAGCAGCCTTCGGACAGGTGAAGCTTTCTTT
>.|TRBV2|.|TRBJ2-5
CASGAEGETQYF
TGTGCCAGCGGGGCGGAGGGAGAGACCCAGTACTTC
>.|TRBV2|.|TRBJ1-3
CASNDQGISGNTIYF
TGTGCCAGCAATGACCAGGGGATCTCTGGAAACACCATATATTTT
>TRBD1|TRBV27|.|TRBJ1-2
CASSLWTGSGYTF
TGTGCCAGCAGTTTATGGACAGGGAGTGGCTACACCTTC
>.|TRBV7-9|.|TRBJ2-1
CASRGSLGRLHEQFF
TGTGCCAGCAGGGGGAGCCTAGGCCGCCTCCATGAGCAGTTCTTC
>TRBD2|TRBV19|.|TRBJ2-3
CASSILQAGPDTQYF
TGTGCCAGTAGTATTCTCCAAGCGGGACCAGATACGCAGTATTTT
>TRBD2|TRBV2|once|TRBJ2-3
CASRSGSGGDTQYF
TGTGCCAGCAGGTCCGGGAGCGGGGGAGATACGCAGTATTTT
>.|TRBV7-9|.|TRBJ1-4
CASSFRGRNEKLFF
TGTGCCAGCAGCTTCAGGGGCCGTAATGAAAAACTGTTTTTT
>TRBD1|TRBV5-4|many|TRBJ1-6
CASSFGNDRANSPLHF
TGTGCCAGCAGCTTCGGAAATGACAGGGCGAATTCACCCCTCCACTTT
>.|TRBV3-1/TRBV3-2|.|TRBJ1-5
CASSQEGGGSGNQPQHF
TGTGCCAGCAGCCAAGAAGGAGGAGGGAGCGGCAATCAGCCCCAGCATTTT
>TRBD1|TRBV19|many|TRBJ1-1
CASSILAGGGEAFF
TGTGCCAGTAGTATTCTGGCAGGGGGCGGAGAAGCTTTCTTT
>TRBD1|TRBV3-1/TRBV3-2|.|TRBJ2-5
CASSQGRAMTGSRETQYF
TGTGCCAGCAGCCAAGGAAGGGCAATGACAGGGAGTCGGGAGACCCAGTACTTC
>.|TRBV7-8|.|TRBJ2-3
CASSLLQGRDTQYF
TGTGCCAGCAGCTTACTACAGGGGAGGGATACGCAGTATTTT
>TRBD2|TRBV18|.|TRBJ2-3
CASSPVGTSGSTDTQYF
TGTGCCAGCTCACCAGTCGGGACTAGCGGGAGCACAGATACGCAGTATTTT
>TRBD1|TRBV12-5|.|TRBJ2-5
CASGLAYIVGTGGQETQYF
TGTGCTAGTGGTTTGGCATACATTGTGGGGACAGGGGGACAAGAGACCCAGTACTTC
>TRBD2|TRBV19|.|TRBJ2-1
CASRNERGSYNEQFF
TGTGCCAGTAGGAACGAGCGGGGGTCCTACAATGAGCAGTTCTTC
>TRBD2|TRBV24-1|.|TRBJ2-3
CATSDRTSGRVQYF
TGTGCCACCAGTGATCGGACTAGCGGGAGAGTGCAGTATTTT
>TRBD1|TRBV3-1/TRBV3-2|.|TRBJ1-2
CASSQDTWGTVIYGYTF
TGTGCCAGCAGCCAAGACACTTGGGGGACAGTAATCTATGGCTACACCTTC
>.|TRBV3-1/TRBV3-2|.|TRBJ2-2
CASDSTNTGELFF
TGTGCCAGCGACTCGACGAACACCGGGGAGCTGTTTTTT
>TRBD2|TRBV6-2/TRBV6-3|.|TRBJ2-5
CASSPGGRKGETQYF
TGTGCCAGCAGCCCGGGAGGCCGGAAGGGGGAGACCCAGTACTTC
>.|TRBV15|.|TRBJ2-5
CATQATSQETQYF
TGTGCCACCCAGGCGACTAGCCAAGAGACCCAGTACTTC
>TRBD1|TRBV5-4|many|TRBJ1-1
CQRQGAMEAFF
TGTCAGAGACAGGGGGCAATGGAAGCTTTCTTT
>TRBD2|TRBV5-1|.|TRBJ2-2
CASTGGGHTGELFF
TGCGCCAGCACCGGGGGGGGACACACCGGGGAGCTGTTTTTT
>TRBD1|TRBV6-5|once|TRBJ1-5
CASRTGGADQPQHF
TGTGCCAGCAGGACAGGGGGCGCAGATCAGCCCCAGCATTTT
>.|TRBV18|few|TRBJ2-6
CASSPYEVLGANVLTF
TGTGCCAGCTCACCATACGAGGTGCTTGGGGCCAACGTCCTGACTTTC
>.|TRBV7-9|.|TRBJ2-3
CASRLMGDTQYF
TGTGCCAGCAGACTAATGGGAGATACGCAGTATTTT
>.|TRBV15|.|TRBJ1-3
CATSREQGVGNTIYF
TGTGCCACCAGCAGAGAACAGGGTGTTGGAAACACCATATATTTT
>.|TRBV27|.|TRBJ2-7
CASSFRVISPYEQYF
TGTGCCAGCAGTTTCCGCGTCATCTCCCCCTACGAGCAGTACTTC
>.|TRBV7-2|.|TRBJ2-7
CASSLYSGSYEQYF
TGTGCCAGCAGCTTGTACAGCGGCTCCTACGAGCAGTACTTC
>TRBD1|TRBV3-1/TRBV3-2|.|TRBJ1-1
CASSPRTGGVAFF
TGTGCCAGCAGCCCCAGGACAGGGGGGGTCGCTTTCTTT
>TRBD2|TRBV5-1|.|TRBJ2-1
CASSLSSGGYNEQFF
TGCGCCAGCAGCTTGAGCAGCGGGGGCTACAATGAGCAGTTCTTC
>.|TRBV3-1/TRBV3-2|.|TRBJ1-2
CASSQGLGPGIYGYTF
TGTGCCAGCAGCCAAGGTCTCGGACCGGGGATTTATGGCTACACCTTC